The text below deals with one TCR beta chain. No antigen is known for it. No base quality values were provided; no much bigger clone lies one nucleotide off. Libraries came from PCR. Sequencing instrument: Illumina HiSeq 2500. To normalize quantification of the TCRbeta repertoire, the TCR libraries were built with molecular barcoding that relied on unique molecular identifiers. TCRdb applied fastp at Q25 and MiXCR to the public reads, then kept only in-frame beta chains. Rows merge per CDR3 protein into single entries with the most common DNA and genes. The sample table lists some 300,000 distinct CDR3 sequences, nearly 8% of them with a count of one. In total, the top ten clones hold approximately 9.6% of the sample. The trim is 2 bases for V and 4 bases for J, with a gap of 10 bases between the germline ends. Reading the germline V gene (reference sequence) gives CDR1 DFQATT and CDR2 SNEGSKA. Reading from cysteine to phenylalanine, the CDR3 counts 13 amino acids. The kept DNA is CDR3 alone, 39 bases in frame from the first base.

The label giving this sample's treatment or condition can be read as: allogeneic hematopoietic cell transplantation with graft depleted of TCRalphabeta T cells and CD19 B cells. The children who served as transplant recipients had been given grafts of TCRalphabeta/CD19-depleted allogeneic hematopoietic cells. This entry comes from a study of T-cell reconstitution after alpha-beta-depleted transplantation in children (dated by TCRdb to the mid-2010s). Regarding the research as a whole: Using TCR repertoire profiling, the study quantitatively followed how T-cell immune reconstitution unfolded in children after TCRalphabeta/CD19-depleted allogeneic hematopoietic cell transplantation.

The full study reports these points: Apparently early alphabetaT-cell count recovery about two months after transplant reportedly relied on only several hundred rapidly expanded clones derived from non-depleted graft cells. The high TCRbeta diversity at day 60 in some patients was ascribed to recipient T cells and intrathymic progenitors that had survived conditioning. Over subsequent months, a decline in hyperexpanded clone frequencies was noted, and after one year, T-cell counts and TCRbeta diversity were mostly ascribed to newly produced T cells.

This sample comprised peripheral blood, obtained 360 days after TCRalphabeta/CD19-depleted stem cell transplant. This chain joins TRBV20-1 to TRBJ2-3; no confident D gene assignment can be made. The clonotype comes from a female patient between 2 and 15 years old who had a stem cell transplant for Fanconi anemia, so the T cells may come from the graft donor. The CDR3 has the sequence CSARSALPDTQYF. The DNA reads TGCAGTGCTAGATCCGCACTACCAGATACGCAGTATTTT.